The 4 T cell receptor beta chains presented below share a single source sample, sequenced in a study of blood T cell repertoires in COVID-19. The data were produced by immunoSEQ multiplex PCR, yet TCRdb's version contains in-frame clones alone and is incomplete. The sample has 65,000 to 70,000 clones, 75% to 80% seen once. Sequencing was done on a sample of peripheral blood. The source is an older woman with acute or convalescent COVID-19.

This clone was observed a handful of times. Other DNA sequences in this sample translate to the same CDR3. The chain employs TRBV14 and TRBJ1-6; weak D call: TRBD1 (5 bases). This CDR3 is 15 amino acids long. From germline, CDR1 is SGHDN and CDR2 FVKESK. V lost 4 bases to trimming and J lost 6 bases, with 13 bases between them. The CDR3 DNA sequence: TGTGCCAGCAGCCCCACGGGGGGTGGTAATTCACCCCTCCACTTT. It is translated as CASSPTGGGNSPLHF.

The chain has TRBV6-5 and TRBJ2-5; TRBD2 agrees at 8 bases. The junction had 3 bases not matched to a gene; V was cut back by 6 bases and J by 3 bases. Looked up from germline, CDR1 is MNHEY and CDR2 is SVGAGI. This CDR3 contains 13 residues. CDR3 nucleotide sequence: TGTGCCAGCAGCCCGGGGGGGGAAGAGACCCAGTACTTC. Its translation: CASSPGGEETQYF.

This chain links TRBV10-3 with TRBJ1-4; perhaps TRBD1 as D (5 bases). Trimming took 10 bases from V and 0 from J, leaving 21 bases between them. CDR1 and CDR2 (germline): ENHRY, SYGVKD. The CDR3 consists of 17 residues. The chain's CDR3 is CATSDFRGDPTNEKLFF. CDR3 bases: TGTGCCACTTCAGACTTCCGGGGGGACCCAACTAATGAAAAACTGTTTTTT.

CDR3 residues: CASSPGLAEHNEQFF. CDR3 coding DNA: TGTGCCAGCTCACCAGGGCTAGCGGAACACAATGAGCAGTTCTTC. V usage is TRBV18 and J usage is TRBJ2-1, with 7 bases that match TRBD2. After removal of 2 bases from V and 5 bases from J, the junction contained 6 bases not matched to a gene. The germline V gene has CDR1 KGHSH and CDR2 LQKENI. The CDR3 consists of 15 residues.